What follows are 18 T cell receptor beta chains derived from one specimen sequenced in a study of cytomegalovirus exposure and HLA in healthy donors. PCR used 60 Vbeta primers and 13 Jbeta primers. Sequencing used immunoSEQ multiplex PCR; TCRdb keeps in-frame clones, though not all of them. Its clone listing holds approximately 79,000 clones. Sequenced: PBMCs. These receptors all come from a boy between 10 and 17 years old in good health and CMV-seronegative.

The CDR3 DNA follows: TGTGCCTGGGACAACAGACAGGGAGGTCGAGAGACTGAAGCTTTCTTT. Translation gives CAWDNRQGGRETEAFF. V and J are TRBV30 and TRBJ1-1, with 7 bases fitting TRBD1. Germline CDR1 reads GTSNPN; CDR2 reads SVGIG (reference sequence). CDR3 length equals 16 residues. After removal of 5 bases from V and 5 bases from J, the junction contained 17 bases not matched to a gene.

The chain carries TRBV6-1 and TRBJ2-3; 9 positions agree with TRBD2. V shed 3 bases and J 4 bases; nucleotides not matched to a gene: 5. Germline CDR1 and CDR2: MNHNS and SASEGT. The length of the CDR3 is 15 residues. The CDR3 bases are TGTGCCAGCAGTGATCCTAGCGGGATGGCAGATACGCAGTATTTT. This sequence encodes CASSDPSGMADTQYF.

This chain connects TRBV6-4 to TRBJ2-3; no clear D. The ends were cut back, 0 bases at V and 6 bases at J, with 13 bases in the middle. This CDR3 comprises 15 residues. Germline CDR1 and CDR2: MRHNA and SNTAGT. CDR3 DNA: TGTGCCAGCAGTGACTCGAACGGTCACGGGGATACGCAGTATTTT. This sequence encodes CASSDSNGHGDTQYF.

The V and J genes are TRBV19 and TRBJ2-1, with TRBD2 matching 9 bases. Germline lookup yields CDR1 LNHDA and CDR2 SQIVND (reference sequence). CDR3 size: 18 residues. V was clipped by 1 base and J by 5 bases; unmatched bases: 12. DNA of the CDR3: TGTGCCAGTAGTATAGGGAGGATGGCGGGAGGGCAGAACAATGAGCAGTTCTTC. It encodes CASSIGRMAGGQNNEQFF.

The CDR3 sequence: CASSELAGRGETQYF. CDR3 DNA sequence: TGTGCCAGCAGCGAACTAGCGGGGAGGGGAGAGACCCAGTACTTC. This chain joins TRBV7-9 and TRBJ2-5, with 10 bases matching TRBD2. Germline V lookup: CDR1 SEHNR, CDR2 FQNEAQ (reference sequence). The CDR3 consists of 15 residues. The junction had 7 bases not matched to a gene; V was cut back by 5 bases and J by 4 bases.

The rearrangement joins TRBV30 to TRBJ1-1, with D unresolved. Germline CDR1 GTSNPN, CDR2 SVGIG (reference sequence). There are 14 residues in the CDR3. V lost 0 bases and J 0 bases, leaving 8 bases between the germline ends. The CDR3 nucleotides read TGTGCCTGGAGTGTGGCGGCTATGAACACTGAAGCTTTCTTT. It is translated as CAWSVAAMNTEAFF. Combining the CDR3 with reference TRBV30 and TRBJ1-1 gives the whole variable domain SQTIHQWPATLVQPVGSPLSLECTVEGTSNPNLYWYRQAAGRGLQLLFYSVGIGQISSEVPQNLSASRPQDRQFILSSKKLLLSDSGFYLCAWSVAAMNTEAFFGQGTRLTVV.

The CDR3 region is CASSQRDRNYEQYF. The CDR3 region has the DNA TGTGCCAGCAGCCAACGGGACAGAAACTACGAGCAGTACTTC. The chain recombines TRBV4-2 with TRBJ2-7; 7 bases align to TRBD1. The germline CDR1 and CDR2 sequences are LGHNA and YNFKEQ. V shed 2 bases, J shed 3 bases, and the junction held 4 bases outside the gene matches. This CDR3 is 14 amino acids long.

The chain employs TRBV4-3 and TRBJ2-7; TRBD1 agrees at 10 bases. The V and J ends lost 4 bases and 2 bases, in that order; junction bases with no gene match: 11. The CDR3 contains 17 residues. From germline, CDR1 is LGHNA and CDR2 YSLEER. CDR3 loop: CASSRTKTGTGAYEQYF. DNA of the CDR3: TGCGCCAGCAGCCGGACCAAAACCGGGACAGGGGCCTACGAGCAGTACTTC.

The chain employs TRBV4-2 and TRBJ2-5; TRBD2 aligns across 9 bases. Losses at the gene ends were 0 bases for V and 5 bases for J; bases not matched to a gene: 7. The CDR3 length is 16 residues. Germline assignment: CDR1 LGHNA and CDR2 YNFKEQ. The CDR3 coding sequence is TGTGCCAGCAGCCAAGAAGAAGGCAGCGGGGGGGAGACCCAGTACTTC. Translated, it gives CASSQEEGSGGETQYF.

The J gene is TRBJ2-3, the V gene TRBV30, with 7 bases matching TRBD2. Germline CDR1 and CDR2: GTSNPN and SVGIG (reference sequence). There are 14 residues in the CDR3. V lost 4 bases to trimming and J lost 2 bases; unmatched junction nucleotides: 6. The CDR3 reads CAWNRGGHTDTQYF. The CDR3, as DNA: TGTGCCTGGAATCGCGGGGGTCACACAGATACGCAGTATTTT.

The rearrangement links TRBV30 to TRBJ2-1; 9 bases align to TRBD2. V lost 5 bases and J lost 5; bases outside the gene matches: 7. This CDR3 has 14 residues. Germline values: CDR1 GTSNPN, CDR2 SVGIG (reference sequence). In nucleotides, the CDR3 is TGTGCCTGGGAAGCGGGGGGATCCGACAATGAGCAGTTCTTC. Its protein is CAWEAGGSDNEQFF. The full variable domain, with the rest looked up from reference TRBV30 and TRBJ2-1, is SQTIHQWPATLVQPVGSPLSLECTVEGTSNPNLYWYRQAAGRGLQLLFYSVGIGQISSEVPQNLSASRPQDRQFILSSKKLLLSDSGFYLCAWEAGGSDNEQFFGPGTRLTVL.

The J gene is TRBJ2-1, the V gene TRBV9; TRBD2 might be the D (7 bases). V was trimmed by 0 bases and J by 10 bases, leaving 20 bases between them. The CDR3 loop spans 16 amino acids. The germline V gene encodes CDR1 SGDLS and CDR2 YYNGEE. Here the CDR3 reads CASSVAGGGFPKEQFF. CDR3 nucleotide sequence: TGTGCCAGCAGCGTAGCGGGGGGCGGCTTCCCCAAGGAGCAGTTCTTC. The full variable domain, in which reference TRBV9 and TRBJ2-1 provide the parts outside the CDR3, is DSGVTQTPKHLITATGQRVTLRCSPRSGDLSVYWYQQSLDQGLQFLIQYYNGEERAKGNILERFSAQQFPDLHSELNLSSLELGDSALYFCASSVAGGGFPKEQFFGPGTRLTVL.

The V call is TRBV30, the J call TRBJ2-3, with no clear D. Germline assignment: CDR1 GTSNPN and CDR2 SVGIG (reference sequence). V was cut by 2 bases and J by 6 bases, with 6 bases left in between. The CDR3 runs 11 residues. In DNA form, the CDR3 reads TGTGCCTGGAGTTCTGCGGATACGCAGTATTTT. Translating it yields CAWSSADTQYF.

CDR3 protein: CASSLGPNYEQYF. In nucleotides, the CDR3 is TGTGCCAGCAGCTTGGGCCCCAACTACGAGCAGTACTTC. The V gene is TRBV7-3, the J gene TRBJ2-7, with unresolved D. The V gene lost 3 bases and the J gene lost 3 bases, with 9 bases spanning the gap. The CDR3 loop spans 13 amino acids. Germline V gene data show CDR1 as SGHTA and CDR2 as FQGTGA. Full variable domain (rest looked up from reference TRBV7-3 and TRBJ2-7): GAGVSQTPSNKVTEKGKYVELRCDPISGHTALYWYRQSLGQGPEFLIYFQGTGAADDSGLPNDRFFAVRPEGSVSTLKIQRTERGDSAVYLCASSLGPNYEQYFGPGTRLTVT.

V and J are TRBV6-6 and TRBJ1-2; no definite D call. The CDR3 covers 16 residues. Germline-derived CDR1 and CDR2 are MNHNY and SVGAGI (reference sequence). Trimming removed 0 bases at V and 2 bases at J, with 13 bases between. The CDR3 reads CASSYSTQILNYGYTF. In DNA, the CDR3 is TGTGCCAGCAGTTACTCGACACAGATCCTAAACTATGGCTACACCTTC.

CDR3 residues: CASSLRTSGLYEQYF. The CDR3, as DNA: TGTGCCAGCAGCCTCCGGACTAGCGGGTTATACGAGCAGTACTTC. The chain couples TRBV7-2 to TRBJ2-7; 11 bases match TRBD2. CDR3 length: 15 amino acids. The V gene's germline CDR1 is SGHTA and CDR2 FQGNSA. V shed 5 bases, J shed 4 bases, and the junction held 7 bases outside the gene matches. The full variable domain, in which reference TRBV7-2 and TRBJ2-7 provide the parts outside the CDR3, is GAGVSQSPSNKVTEKGKDVELRCDPISGHTALYWYRQSLGQGLEFLIYFQGNSAPDKSGLPSDRFSAERTGGSVSTLTIQRTQQEDSAVYLCASSLRTSGLYEQYFGPGTRLTVT.

The chain is built from TRBV2 and TRBJ2-5; possible D gene TRBD2, 5 bases. The germline V and J ends were trimmed by 4 bases and 3 bases, with 6 bases remaining between them. The germline CDR1 and CDR2 sequences are SNHLY and FYNNEI. The CDR3 is 12 residues long. CDR3 nucleotides: TGTGCCAGCAGTGGGACTGAAGAGACCCAGTACTTC. It is translated as CASSGTEETQYF.

The V gene is TRBV19, the J gene TRBJ2-2; the D gene is possibly TRBD1 (6 bases). Per the germline V gene, CDR1 is LNHDA and CDR2 is SQIVND (reference sequence). Trimming shortened V by 5 bases and J by 5 bases, and 15 bases separated the two germline ends. The CDR3 runs 15 residues. CDR3 region: CASSVQGRRTGELFF. The CDR3 DNA reads TGTGCCAGTAGTGTCCAGGGGCGGAGGACCGGGGAGCTGTTTTTT.